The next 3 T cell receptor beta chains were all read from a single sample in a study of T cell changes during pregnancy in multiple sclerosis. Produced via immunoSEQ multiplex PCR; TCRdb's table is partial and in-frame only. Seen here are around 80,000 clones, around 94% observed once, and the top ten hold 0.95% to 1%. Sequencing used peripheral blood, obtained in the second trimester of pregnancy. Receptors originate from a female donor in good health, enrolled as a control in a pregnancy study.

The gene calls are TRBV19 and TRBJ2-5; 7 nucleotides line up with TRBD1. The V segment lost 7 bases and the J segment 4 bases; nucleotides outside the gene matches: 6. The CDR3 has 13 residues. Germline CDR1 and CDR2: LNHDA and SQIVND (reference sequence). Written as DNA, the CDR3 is TGTGCCAGTAAGAGACAGGGTAGAGAGACCCAGTACTTC. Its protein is CASKRQGRETQYF.

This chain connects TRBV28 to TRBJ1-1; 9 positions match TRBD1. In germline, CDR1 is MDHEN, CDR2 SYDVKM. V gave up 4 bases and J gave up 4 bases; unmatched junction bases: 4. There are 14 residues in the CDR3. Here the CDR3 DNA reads TGTGCCAGCAGTTGGGACAGGGATGCCACTGAAGCTTTCTTT. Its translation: CASSWDRDATEAFF.

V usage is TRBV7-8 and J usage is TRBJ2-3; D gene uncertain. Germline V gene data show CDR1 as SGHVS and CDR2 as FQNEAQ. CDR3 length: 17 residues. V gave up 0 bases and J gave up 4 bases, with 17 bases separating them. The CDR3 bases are TGTGCCAGCAGCTTAGCCCCCTTCAGCGTAGCAGCAGATACGCAGTATTTT. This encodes CASSLAPFSVAADTQYF.